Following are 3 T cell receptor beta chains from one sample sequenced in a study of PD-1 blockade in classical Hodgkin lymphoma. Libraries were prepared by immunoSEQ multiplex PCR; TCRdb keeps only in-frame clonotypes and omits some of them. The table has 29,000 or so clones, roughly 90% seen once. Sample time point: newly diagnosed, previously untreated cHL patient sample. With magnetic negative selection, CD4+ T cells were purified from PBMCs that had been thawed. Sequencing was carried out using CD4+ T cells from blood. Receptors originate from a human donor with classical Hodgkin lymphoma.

CDR3: CASSLVLGSSYEQYF. DNA for the CDR3: TGTGCCAGCAGCTTAGTACTGGGGAGCTCCTACGAGCAGTACTTC. The chain has TRBV7-9 and TRBJ2-7, with D maybe TRBD2 (5 bases). V was shortened by 1 base and J by 0 bases, with 10 bases between the two germline ends. The germline V gene encodes CDR1 SEHNR and CDR2 FQNEAQ (reference sequence). The length of the CDR3 is 15 residues.

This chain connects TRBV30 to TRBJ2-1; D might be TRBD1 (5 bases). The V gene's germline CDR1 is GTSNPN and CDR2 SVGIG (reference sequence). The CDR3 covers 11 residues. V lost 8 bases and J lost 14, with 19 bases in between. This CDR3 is CARGRGAIKFF. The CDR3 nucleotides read TGTGCCCGTGGAAGGGGTGCTATTAAGTTCTTC.

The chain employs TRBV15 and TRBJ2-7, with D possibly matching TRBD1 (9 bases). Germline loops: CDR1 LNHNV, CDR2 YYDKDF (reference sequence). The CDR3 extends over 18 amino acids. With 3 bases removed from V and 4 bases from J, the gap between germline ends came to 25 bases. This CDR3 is CATSRNIAGQGTKYEQYF. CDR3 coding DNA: TGTGCCACCAGCAGGAATATAGCGGGACAGGGTACGAAATACGAGCAGTACTTC.